This TCR beta chain was captured by sequencing in a study of T cell repertoires in cytomegalovirus infection. Study-wide context: Matching HLA type and CMV infection were both indicated by public TCR beta signatures. Notes on the study in general: Dominant in the ex vivo response were TCR beta clonotypes restricted by HLA-C and specific for CMV. CMV carriers with the relevant HLA were identified by cumulative public TCR beta family frequency.

This clonotype was seen once. Its antigen is undetermined. TCRdb ran MiXCR on the reads and lists one entry per CDR3 protein. Found here are about 830,000 distinct CDR3 sequences, approximately 32% of them singletons; the top ten hold 9.5% to 15%. Sequencing was performed on cultured CD8+ T cells from PBMCs, taken from culture after CMV antigen stimulation. The sequence was obtained from a human donor in good health (CMV status not recorded). Some clones in this sample may be carry-over from other donors' samples.

The CDR3 reads CASSLVAREAFF. For the CDR3, the DNA is TGTGCCAGCAGCTTAGTCGCCAGGGAGGCTTTCTTT. The chain is built from TRBV5-6 and TRBJ1-1; tentative D call: TRBD1 (5 bases). The germline gives CDR1 SGHDT, CDR2 YYEEEE. V gave up 2 bases and J gave up 11 bases, with 13 bases separating them. The CDR3 spans 12 residues.